The clone carrying this TCR beta chain was observed a few times. Its antigen remains unknown. Trimming left V 2 bases short and J 1 base short, with 8 bases between. Germline V gives CDR1 MDHEN, CDR2 SYDVKM. The CDR3 has 14 amino acids. Only in-frame clones appear in the TCRdb table, and some are missing; sequencing was by immunoSEQ multiplex PCR. The sample lists approximately 65,000 clones; about nine tenths were seen once. This sample is part of a study of lymphopenia after photon versus proton radiotherapy. Whole-study findings and limits: Oligoclonal CD8+ Temra expansion after nadir drove photon patients' diversity drop.

The sequencing used peripheral blood, collected from a patient treated with proton-based radiotherapy. This TCR derives from an elderly man with esophageal cancer. The chain recombines TRBV28 with TRBJ1-2; no firm D call. The DNA of the CDR3 is TGTGCCAGCAGTTTACCGGGGTTTAACTATGGCTACACCTTC. Translated: CASSLPGFNYGYTF.